Listed here is a single T cell receptor (beta chain). Its antigen is as yet unknown. The data derive from a study of cytomegalovirus exposure and HLA in healthy donors. General study results and limits: Accounts indicate the classifier identified cytomegalovirus status with strong specificity and sensitivity.

This CDR3 comprises 18 residues. CDR1 MDHEN and CDR2 SYDVKM come from the germline V gene. The V end lost 3 bases, the J end lost 4 bases, and 22 bases lay between the germline ends. Assay: immunoSEQ multiplex PCR; the TCRdb copy retains only in-frame clones and omits some. The sample consists of 120,000 or so clones, 89% of them appearing once. This clonotype was sampled from a woman under 30 in good health and CMV-seronegative. Material: PBMCs. The genes are TRBV28 and TRBJ1-5; unclear D gene. The CDR3 is CASSLSRIGPGKNQPQHF. CDR3 coding DNA: TGTGCCAGCAGTTTGTCCAGGATCGGCCCCGGTAAAAATCAGCCCCAGCATTTT.